This TCR beta chain appears in the sequencing data of a study of blood T cell repertoires in COVID-19. Measured with immunoSEQ multiplex PCR; TCRdb has only the in-frame clones, and not every one. The repertoire holds 65,000 to 90,000 clones, with 80% to 90% as singletons. The sequenced sample was peripheral blood. This receptor was taken from a woman aged 18-29 years with acute or convalescent COVID-19.

CDR3 residues: CASSLEGTSGIRQFF. CDR3 bases: TGCGCCAGCAGCTTGGAGGGGACTAGCGGGATAAGGCAGTTCTTC. The chain has TRBV5-1 and TRBJ2-1, with 13 bases lining up with TRBD2. The V and J ends lost 0 bases and 12 bases, in that order; junction bases with no gene match: 6. Germline CDR1 and CDR2: SGHRS and YFSETQ. The CDR3 sequence is 15 residues long.